Following are 27 T cell receptor beta chains from one sample sequenced in a study of technical replicates of blood from several donors (dated by TCRdb to 2017 to 2019). Library generation was performed with the immunoSEQ multiplex PCR assay. The clones in this table, taken by TCRdb from immuneACCESS, are in-frame only. Not every clone is retained; where verified, under half of the shortfall comes from an unresolved V gene, and the cause of the rest is unknown. The table for this sample lists approximately 70,000 clones; roughly 92% of them were counted only once. Jointly, the top ten make up 4.5% to 5% of the sample. The sample taken for sequencing was PBMCs. The receptors originated from a human donor in good health. Some clones in this sample may be carry-over from other donors' samples.

The chain is built from TRBV10-3 and TRBJ2-7; 10 nucleotides agree with TRBD2. This CDR3 contains 13 residues. Trimming removed 10 bases from V and 5 bases from J; junction bases left unmatched: 8. Germline values: CDR1 ENHRY, CDR2 SYGVKD. CDR3 in DNA: TGTGCCACCCGCAAGCTAGCGGGAGACGAGCAGTACTTC. As protein: CATRKLAGDEQYF.

The chain uses TRBV7-2 and TRBJ2-7; TRBD2 matches at 7 bases. Germline V gives CDR1 SGHTA, CDR2 FQGNSA. The CDR3 runs 14 residues. J gave up 3 bases and V 5 bases, and 7 bases lay outside the gene matches. The CDR3 loop is CASSPFSGHYEQYF. CDR3 in DNA: TGTGCCAGCAGCCCCTTTAGCGGGCACTACGAGCAGTACTTC.

The chain uses TRBV30 and TRBJ1-5; the match to TRBD1 covers 10 bases. The ends lost 6 bases at V and 4 bases at J; junction bases unmatched: 3. The germline V gene encodes CDR1 GTSNPN and CDR2 SVGIG (reference sequence). The CDR3 spans 13 residues. CDR3 in DNA: TGTGCCTGCAGGACAGGGGGAAATCAGCCCCAGCATTTT. It is translated as CACRTGGNQPQHF.

This clone occurred once. CDR3 in DNA: TGTGCCAGCTCAGCAGGGTCTAGCTCCTACGAGCAGTACTTC. Protein sequence: CASSAGSSSYEQYF. The chain recombines TRBV18 with TRBJ2-7, with a weak D call TRBD1 (5 bases). There are 14 residues in the CDR3. Germline CDR1 and CDR2: KGHSH and LQKENI. With 5 bases removed from V and 0 bases from J, the gap between germline ends came to 11 bases.

The genes are TRBV19 and TRBJ2-7; 9 positions match TRBD2. J lost 4 bases, V lost 6 bases, and 10 bases had no gene match. CDR1 and CDR2 from the germline V gene are LNHDA and SQIVND (reference sequence). The CDR3 is 15 residues long. The CDR3 sequence is CASSLSAGGLYEQYF. Here the CDR3 DNA reads TGTGCCAGTAGCCTTTCTGCGGGGGGGCTGTACGAGCAGTACTTC.

The chain has TRBV7-2 and TRBJ2-7; D is unresolved. The CDR3 contains 17 residues. Germline lookup yields CDR1 SGHTA and CDR2 FQGNSA. Trimming took 1 base from V and 2 from J, leaving 18 bases between them. The CDR3 bases are TGTGCCAGCAGCTTAGTATCGGTTAGCTACCCCACCTACGAGCAGTACTTC. This encodes CASSLVSVSYPTYEQYF.

The rearrangement uses TRBV7-9 and TRBJ2-5; TRBD2 might be the D (6 bases). V lost 5 bases and J 5 bases, leaving 27 bases between the germline ends. The CDR3 covers 18 residues. Germline V gives CDR1 SEHNR, CDR2 FQNEAQ (reference sequence). The CDR3 DNA sequence: TGTGCCAGCAGCCTCGGGTCCACTAGCTCCTACCTCCAGGAGACCCAGTACTTC. This translates into CASSLGSTSSYLQETQYF.

The rearrangement uses TRBV6-1 and TRBJ1-4; D gene uncertain. Trimming shortened V by 6 bases and J by 3 bases, and 11 bases separated the two germline ends. The CDR3 has 14 residues. Germline V lookup: CDR1 MNHNS, CDR2 SASEGT. The DNA for the CDR3 is TGTGCCAGCAGCCAATTAAGCGCTAATGAAAAACTGTTTTTT. This sequence encodes CASSQLSANEKLFF.

The chain recombines TRBV30 with TRBJ2-3; 13 positions agree with TRBD2. The CDR3 is 11 amino acids. With 5 bases clipped from V and 11 bases from J, the junction kept 1 base outside the gene matches. The germline V gene encodes CDR1 GTSNPN and CDR2 SVGIG (reference sequence). CDR3 DNA sequence: TGTGCCTGGGGGACTAGCGGGATGCAGTATTTT. Encoded protein: CAWGTSGMQYF.

This chain uses TRBV4-1 with TRBJ2-3; 8 nucleotides match TRBD1. Germline V gives CDR1 MGHRA, CDR2 YSYEKL. The length of the CDR3 is 16 residues. V shed 5 bases and J 2 bases; nucleotides not matched to a gene: 9. The CDR3 nucleotides read TGCGCCAGCAGCGATTTTGAGGACAGGGCCACAGATACGCAGTATTTT. Protein: CASSDFEDRATDTQYF.

The chain couples TRBV7-8 to TRBJ2-7; D call uncertain. The CDR3 has 12 amino acids. Germline V lookup: CDR1 SGHVS, CDR2 FQNEAQ. Trimming cost V 5 bases and J 2 bases, with 7 bases left between them. CDR3 protein: CASSLRTYEQYF. CDR3 sequence (DNA): TGTGCCAGCAGCCTCAGGACCTACGAGCAGTACTTC.

This clone turned up a few times. The chain uses TRBV5-1 and TRBJ2-1, with D perhaps TRBD2 (6 bases). Germline V gene lookup returns CDR1 SGHRS and CDR2 YFSETQ. Trimming pared 8 bases from V and 4 bases from J, leaving 16 bases between. The CDR3 is 14 amino acids. CDR3 protein: CASSLSGAYNEQFF. CDR3 DNA: TGCGCCAGTTCTTTATCGGGAGCTTACAATGAGCAGTTCTTC.

The V call is TRBV5-6, the J call TRBJ1-5; D gene ambiguous. Deletions cut 1 base from V and 0 bases from J, with 8 bases between. This CDR3 has 15 residues. The germline gives CDR1 SGHDT, CDR2 YYEEEE. CDR3 DNA sequence: TGTGCCAGCAGCTTGATCGGGGTTAGCAATCAGCCCCAGCATTTT. Amino acid sequence: CASSLIGVSNQPQHF.

The genes are TRBV10-3 and TRBJ1-2; D is unresolved. Germline V gene lookup returns CDR1 ENHRY and CDR2 SYGVKD. The CDR3 has 12 residues. V lost 6 bases, J lost 2 bases, and 7 bases lay in between. CDR3 amino acids: CAIRSENYGYTF. In DNA form, the CDR3 reads TGTGCCATCAGGTCGGAGAACTATGGCTACACCTTC.

The gene calls are TRBV9 and TRBJ2-7; D perhaps matches TRBD2 (5 bases). Germline values: CDR1 SGDLS, CDR2 YYNGEE. V was clipped by 0 bases and J by 3 bases, with 13 bases between them. The CDR3 is made up of 15 amino acids. The CDR3 region has the DNA TGTGCCAGCAGCGTAGGACCGGGAACGGGCTACGAGCAGTACTTC. Translated, it gives CASSVGPGTGYEQYF. Full variable domain (rest looked up from reference TRBV9 and TRBJ2-7): DSGVTQTPKHLITATGQRVTLRCSPRSGDLSVYWYQQSLDQGLQFLIQYYNGEERAKGNILERFSAQQFPDLHSELNLSSLELGDSALYFCASSVGPGTGYEQYFGPGTRLTVT.

The chain recombines TRBV6-1 with TRBJ2-3; 9 positions agree with TRBD2. Per germline, CDR1 MNHNS and CDR2 SASEGT. CDR3 length: 16 residues. Trimming cost V 2 bases and J 6 bases; bases outside gene matches: 9. The DNA of the CDR3 is TGTGCCAGCAGTGAATGGGCGGGGGGGCCAGCGGATACGCAGTATTTT. Protein: CASSEWAGGPADTQYF.

The chain links TRBV2 to TRBJ1-2, with D possibly being TRBD1 (5 bases). The CDR3 runs to 14 residues. Between the trimmed V and J ends, which lost 0 bases and 7 bases, there was a span of 12 bases. Germline loops: CDR1 SNHLY, CDR2 FYNNEI. The CDR3 DNA sequence: TGTGCCAGCAGTGAAGCGGGGGGGAAGGGTGGCTACACCTTC. Its protein is CASSEAGGKGGYTF.

This chain connects TRBV4-2 to TRBJ2-1; 11 bases line up with TRBD2. With 2 bases clipped from V and 4 bases from J, the junction kept 1 base outside the gene matches. Per the germline V gene, CDR1 is LGHNA and CDR2 is YNFKEQ. This CDR3 is 15 amino acids long. As DNA, the CDR3 is TGTGCCAGCAGCCAAACTAGCGGGGGTTACAATGAGCAGTTCTTC. Protein: CASSQTSGGYNEQFF.

This rearrangement joins TRBV7-2 to TRBJ2-1, with 10 bases matching TRBD2. V was clipped by 5 bases and J by 13 bases; unmatched bases: 14. Germline values: CDR1 SGHTA, CDR2 FQGNSA. This CDR3 region has 15 residues. The CDR3: CASSQSGGALGGQFF. Here the CDR3 DNA reads TGTGCCAGCAGCCAAAGCGGGGGGGCCTTAGGGGGCCAGTTCTTC.

The count of this clone is one. The chain has TRBV5-6 and TRBJ2-7, with a possible D match to TRBD2 (6 bases). Trimming removed 0 bases from V and 7 bases from J, with 14 bases in between. Germline values: CDR1 SGHDT, CDR2 YYEEEE. This CDR3 is built from 14 residues. CDR3 residues: CASSLGWGVREQYF. In nucleotides, the CDR3 is TGTGCCAGCAGCTTGGGTTGGGGGGTTAGGGAGCAGTACTTC.

The chain links TRBV19 to TRBJ1-2; D is undetermined. CDR1 and CDR2 (germline): LNHDA, SQIVND (reference sequence). This CDR3 region has 12 residues. The V and J ends lost 6 bases and 4 bases respectively, with 9 bases between them. CDR3 nucleotide sequence: TGTGCCAGTAGGTCGCTGGCCTATGGCTACACCTTC. Translation: CASRSLAYGYTF.

The chain combines TRBV10-3 with TRBJ1-1; TRBD1 aligns across 7 bases. Germline V gives CDR1 ENHRY, CDR2 SYGVKD. This CDR3 has 13 amino acids. Unmatched junction bases numbered 3, after V lost 7 bases and J lost 1 base. CDR3 nucleotide sequence: TGTGCCATCACTCGGACAGGGAACACTGAAGCTTTCTTT. Translation gives CAITRTGNTEAFF.

The chain carries TRBV7-7 and TRBJ2-5, with D possibly TRBD2 on 5 matching bases. Germline CDR1 and CDR2: SSHAT and FNYEAQ (reference sequence). There are 15 residues in the CDR3. V lost 5 bases to trimming and J lost 1 base, with 14 bases between them. The CDR3 region has the DNA TGTGCCAGCAGCCCGGACGGAGGCGTCCAAGAGACCCAGTACTTC. As protein: CASSPDGGVQETQYF. Drawing the rest from reference TRBV7-7 and TRBJ2-5, the complete variable domain is GAGVSQSPRYKVTKRGQDVTLRCDPISSHATLYWYQQALGQGPEFLTYFNYEAQPDKSGLPSDRFSAERPEGSISTLTIQRTEQRDSAMYRCASSPDGGVQETQYFGPGTRLLVL.

This chain uses TRBV7-8 with TRBJ2-7; 11 bases agree with TRBD2. V was pared by 7 bases and J by 1 base, with 12 bases of the junction left unmatched. Germline V gene sequence: CDR1 SGHVS, CDR2 FQNEAQ. The CDR3 has 17 amino acids. This chain's CDR3 is CASTPGLADTRSYEQYF. The CDR3 nucleotides are TGTGCCAGCACCCCGGGACTAGCGGATACCAGATCCTACGAGCAGTACTTC.

V and J are TRBV2 and TRBJ1-3, with D tentatively TRBD1 (5 bases). Trimming shortened V by 4 bases and J by 0 bases, and 22 bases separated the two germline ends. Germline V lookup: CDR1 SNHLY, CDR2 FYNNEI. The CDR3 loop spans 19 amino acids. DNA of the CDR3: TGTGCCAGCAGTGCGGGGGTTGGGAGACGGGCAGTCTCTGGAAACACCATATATTTT. This codes for CASSAGVGRRAVSGNTIYF.

The rearrangement joins TRBV9 to TRBJ1-1; D is undetermined. Trimming shortened V by 4 bases and J by 1 base, and 8 bases separated the two germline ends. The length of the CDR3 is 13 residues. Germline V gene sequence: CDR1 SGDLS, CDR2 YYNGEE. The CDR3: CASSTQQNTEAFF. The CDR3 DNA is TGTGCCAGCAGCACACAGCAGAACACTGAAGCTTTCTTT. Looking up the rest from reference TRBV9 and TRBJ1-1 gives the full variable domain: DSGVTQTPKHLITATGQRVTLRCSPRSGDLSVYWYQQSLDQGLQFLIQYYNGEERAKGNILERFSAQQFPDLHSELNLSSLELGDSALYFCASSTQQNTEAFFGQGTRLTVV.

The CDR3 nucleotides read TGTGCCAGCAGTGCAACGGGACAGGGGAAAGAGACCCAGTACTTC. Its protein is CASSATGQGKETQYF. The rearrangement links TRBV25-1 to TRBJ2-5, with 10 bases identical to TRBD1. This CDR3 region has 15 residues. Germline trimming cut 4 bases from V and 3 bases from J; bases unmatched to any gene: 5. Germline values: CDR1 MGHDK, CDR2 SYGVNS. Complete variable domain (other parts from reference TRBV25-1 and TRBJ2-5): EADIYQTPRYLVIGTGKKITLECSQTMGHDKMYWYQQDPGMELHLIHYSYGVNSTEKGDLSSESTVSRIRTEHFPLTLESARPSHTSQYLCASSATGQGKETQYFGPGTRLLVL.